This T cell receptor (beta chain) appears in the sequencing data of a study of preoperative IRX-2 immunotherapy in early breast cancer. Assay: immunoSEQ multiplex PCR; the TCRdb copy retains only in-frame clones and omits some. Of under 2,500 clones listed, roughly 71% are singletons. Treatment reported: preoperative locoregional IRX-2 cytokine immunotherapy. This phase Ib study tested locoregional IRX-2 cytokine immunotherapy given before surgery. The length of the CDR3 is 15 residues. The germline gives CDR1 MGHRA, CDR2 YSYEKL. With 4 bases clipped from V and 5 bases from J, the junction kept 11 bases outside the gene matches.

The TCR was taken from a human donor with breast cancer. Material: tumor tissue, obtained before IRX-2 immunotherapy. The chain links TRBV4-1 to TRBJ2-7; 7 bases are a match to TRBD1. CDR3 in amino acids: CASSLTEGAKNEQYF. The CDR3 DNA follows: TGCGCCAGCAGCCTAACCGAGGGGGCGAAGAACGAGCAGTACTTC.